This TCR beta chain was documented in a study of shared clonotypes between healthy human individuals. Study overall: Researchers assigned three CD4 naive, three CD4 memory, two CD8 naive and one CD8 memory plate to each donor.

Profiled with immunoSEQ multiplex PCR; TCRdb holds only in-frame clones, not every one. This sample has roughly 1.4 million clones, with 98% to 99% found just once. The CDR3 has 15 residues. Between the trimmed V and J ends, which lost 5 bases and 2 bases, there was a span of 14 bases. The V gene's germline CDR1 is MNHEY and CDR2 SVGAGI. Healthy and HIV-negative, the adult donors had no recent acute infections or vaccinations. Investigators divided CD4+ cells into CD45RA+ naive and CD45RA-negative memory subsets. The TCR originated in a man aged 30 to 45 in good health. This chain connects TRBV6-5 to TRBJ2-3; D possibly corresponds to TRBD1 (5 bases). The sequenced material came from naive CD4+ T cells sorted from blood. Subset meaning: CD45RA+ positively selected. For the CDR3, the DNA is TGTGCCAGCAGTAGAAGGACATTTGTCACAGATACGCAGTATTTT. It yields the protein CASSRRTFVTDTQYF.